These 20 T cell receptor beta chains were all obtained from the same sample, sequenced in a study of tumor-infiltrating lymphocytes in primary liver carcinoma. With a constant-region primer, TCR beta cDNA was made from 400 to 550 ng of total RNA. Generation of the TCR beta libraries relied on three nested multiplex PCR rounds using slightly modified ARM-PCR. Both of the initial two PCR rounds ran for approximately 11 cycles and employed TRBV1-TRBV30 forward primers alongside a C-beta reverse primer. TCRdb independently ran MiXCR on the multiplex PCR reads; one entry per CDR3 protein. The data hold about 97,000 distinct CDR3 sequences, with 65% to 75% observed a single time. DNA and RNA were both co-extracted from 20-30 mg of bulk tissue that had not been sorted. The sample comprised liver tumor tissue from sampling region 2. Subset: tumor region T2, inferior pole. The receptors stem from a woman aged 55-69 years with primary liver carcinoma and hepatitis B virus infection.

Many counts were recorded for this clonotype. DNA for the CDR3: TGTGCCAGCAGCCTCGGGACTACCGGGGAGCTGTTTTTT. This codes for CASSLGTTGELFF. The chain employs TRBV5-5 and TRBJ2-2; possibly TRBD2 for D (6 bases). Trimming took off 4 bases at V and 5 bases at J, with 9 bases between the two ends. There are 13 residues in the CDR3. Germline CDR1 SGHKS, CDR2 YYEKEE (reference sequence).

Of note for this clonotype: Germline is not matched at one junction end, which may reflect a read error. The gene calls are TRBV12-3 or TRBV12-4 and TRBJ2-1, with a weak D call TRBD2 (5 bases). The CDR3 is 16 residues long. The DNA of the CDR3 is TGTGTCAGCAGTCCCCTTGTTTCTAGCTTCAACAATGCGCAGTTCTTC. It yields the protein CVSSPLVSSFNNAQFF.

This chain joins TRBV11-2 and TRBJ2-1, with 7 bases matching TRBD1. V shed 2 bases, J shed 9 bases, and the junction held 16 bases outside the gene matches. Germline V CDR1 and CDR2: SGHAT, FQNNGV. There are 17 residues in the CDR3. DNA of the CDR3: TGTGCCAGCAGCTTAACCCACGCACTGGGATACAGGGGTGAGCAGTTCTTC. It encodes CASSLTHALGYRGEQFF.

A remark on this clonotype: The conserved final phenylalanine or tryptophan is absent from the CDR3, which likely points to a read error. The chain combines TRBV11-2 with TRBJ2-1; 7 nucleotides match TRBD2. Germline V gene sequence: CDR1 SGHAT, CDR2 FQNNGV. This CDR3 comprises 15 residues. The CDR3 reads CASGFIFAGEMGQFL. CDR3 DNA sequence: TGTGCCAGCGGCTTTATCTTCGCGGGGGAAATGGGGCAGTTCCTC.

This clonotype was seen a handful of times. The chain has TRBV28 and TRBJ2-2, with TRBD2 matching 9 bases. Germline CDR1 and CDR2: MDHEN and SYDVKM. There are 16 residues in the CDR3. The V segment lost 5 bases and the J segment 0 bases; nucleotides outside the gene matches: 4. The CDR3 DNA reads TGTGCCAGCAGTCTAGCGGGACGTACGAACACCGGGGAGCTGTTTTTT. The encoded protein is CASSLAGRTNTGELFF.

This clonotype was picked up one time. The chain carries TRBV19 and TRBJ2-5; D unresolved. V gave up 5 bases and J gave up 3 bases, with 16 bases separating them. CDR3 size: 15 residues. Germline CDR1 is LNHDA and CDR2 is SQIVND (reference sequence). CDR3 bases: TGTGCCAGTAGTGGGATAGGGATAGGAAAAGAGACCCAGTACTTC. Translating it yields CASSGIGIGKETQYF. Using reference TRBV19 and TRBJ2-5 for the parts outside the CDR3, the full variable domain is DGGITQSPKYLFRKEGQNVTLSCEQNLNHDAMYWYRQDPGQGLRLIYYSQIVNDFQKGDIAEGYSVSREKKESFPLTVTSAQKNPTAFYLCASSGIGIGKETQYFGPGTRLLVL.

A word on this clonotype: This clone may be a read error of a much larger clone one base away. The chain joins TRBV6-6 to TRBJ1-2, with 9 bases aligning to TRBD1. The CDR3 contains 14 residues. CDR1 is MNHNY, CDR2 SVGAGI, per germline (reference sequence). The CDR3 DNA is TGTGTCAGCAACAACCCGGGACAGGGCGATGGCTACACCTTC. Translating gives CVSNNPGQGDGYTF.

Turning to this clonotype: A much larger clone lies one base from this, so it may be a read error. This chain uses TRBV5-1 with TRBJ2-7, with D unresolved. The CDR3 spans 13 residues. Germline CDR1 SGHRS, CDR2 YFSETQ. The CDR3 is CPSSPTPFDEQYF. Here the CDR3 DNA reads TGCCCCAGCAGCCCGACCCCCTTTGACGAGCAGTACTTC.

On this clonotype: The conserved phenylalanine or tryptophan is not found at the CDR3 terminus, so this likely reflects a read error. It is unclear where the CDR3 begins or ends on the DNA, so no DNA is shown, and the CDR3 is as TCRdb lists it. The V call is TRBV7-9, the J call TRBJ1-2; the table gives TRBD1 as D, unverified against the DNA. Counting both end residues, the CDR3 totals 15 amino acids. Per the germline V gene, CDR1 is SEHNR and CDR2 is FQNEAQ (reference sequence). The CDR3 region is CASSSGTGVGYGCTI.

This clonotype has ten or more counts. The chain joins TRBV28 to TRBJ2-7; D is perhaps TRBD2 (7 bases). V was pared by 4 bases and J by 3 bases, with 19 bases between. Germline values: CDR1 MDHEN, CDR2 SYDVKM. This CDR3 has 16 amino acids. The CDR3 protein is CASSSRGRGSYYEQYF. The DNA of the CDR3 is TGTGCCAGCAGTTCCCGGGGGAGGGGGAGTTACTACGAGCAGTACTTC.

As for this clonotype: Because the CDR3 is missing its conserved closing phenylalanine or tryptophan, this is likely a read error. The rearrangement joins TRBV29-1 to TRBJ2-5, with 11 bases that match TRBD2. CDR1 and CDR2 from the germline V gene are SQVTM and ANQGSEA. The CDR3 is made up of 13 amino acids. V was pared by 6 bases and J by 5 bases, with 5 bases of the junction left unmatched. CDR3 DNA: TGCAGCGTACATACTAGCGGGAGTGAGACCCAGTACTTA. It encodes CSVHTSGSETQYL.

This clonotype was counted at least ten times. This chain uses TRBV6-5 with TRBJ1-5, with D tentatively TRBD1 (6 bases). V lost 7 bases to trimming and J lost 1 base, with 14 bases between them. The germline V gene has CDR1 MNHEY and CDR2 SVGAGI. CDR3 size: 15 residues. CDR3 sequence reads: CASKGVWGSNQPQHF. The CDR3 DNA reads as TGTGCCAGCAAGGGGGTGTGGGGGAGCAATCAGCCCCAGCATTTT.

Note on this clonotype: It may be a read error: a sequence one base away is much more abundant. This CDR3 is missing its conserved last phenylalanine or tryptophan, likely due to a read error. The V and J genes are TRBV28 and TRBJ2-7; the match to TRBD1 covers 8 bases. Germline V CDR1 and CDR2: MDHEN, SYDVKM. The CDR3 length is 13 residues. The trim removed 6 bases at V and 5 bases at J, leaving 6 bases unmatched. CDR3 sequence reads: CASRRQGRHEQYL. Here the CDR3 DNA reads TGTGCCAGCAGAAGACAGGGGAGACACGAGCAGTACCTC.

For this clonotype: This is likely a read error, given that the CDR3 carries no conserved phenylalanine or tryptophan at its end. The CDR3 protein is CAWSVDLGSQGYTI. The CDR3 nucleotides are TGTGCCTGGAGTGTAGATCTGGGCAGCCAAGGCTACACCATC. The chain has TRBV30 and TRBJ1-2; no clear D. This CDR3 has 14 residues. The ends were cut back, 0 bases at V and 8 bases at J, with 16 bases in the middle. Looked up from germline, CDR1 is GTSNPN and CDR2 is SVGIG (reference sequence).

A note on this clonotype: The germline gene is not matched at one end of the junction; a read error may be the cause. V gene TRBV10-3 combines with J gene TRBJ2-1, with a weak D call TRBD2 (6 bases). Germline V CDR1 and CDR2: ENHRY, SYGVKD. This CDR3 spans 14 amino acids. As DNA, the CDR3 is TGTGCCATCAGTGAGTGGGACTCTTACAATGAGCACCTCTTC. Amino acids: CAISEWDSYNEHLF.

This rearrangement joins TRBV7-9 to TRBJ2-7; no clear D. The CDR3 covers 12 residues. Trimming shortened V by 1 base and J by 7 bases, and 8 bases separated the two germline ends. Looked up from germline, CDR1 is SEHNR and CDR2 is FQNEAQ (reference sequence). In DNA form, the CDR3 reads TGTGCCAGCAGCTTAGGGGGAAGTGAGCAGTACTTC. It is translated as CASSLGGSEQYF.

Regarding this clonotype: A read error is likely, as this CDR3 ends without the conserved phenylalanine or tryptophan. V and J are TRBV28 and TRBJ2-7, with 8 bases aligning to TRBD2. The CDR3 extends over 16 amino acids. Per the germline V gene, CDR1 is MDHEN and CDR2 is SYDVKM. The CDR3 is CAGSAGGAGGIYEQYL. The CDR3 region has the DNA TGTGCCGGCAGTGCTGGGGGGGCGGGAGGTATATACGAGCAGTACCTC.

This clonotype was observed many times. The chain has TRBV6-2 or TRBV6-3 and TRBJ2-5, with a weak D call TRBD2 (6 bases). The germline V gene encodes CDR1 MNHEY and CDR2 SVGEGT. The CDR3 sequence is 14 residues long. V was shortened by 7 bases and J by 2 bases, with 14 bases between the two germline ends. CDR3 sequence (DNA): TGTGCCAGCACCTATAGCGGCGCACAAGAGACCCAGTACTTC. This translates into CASTYSGAQETQYF.

The V and J genes are TRBV2 and TRBJ2-2; D gene ambiguous. This CDR3 is built from 13 residues. Per the germline V gene, CDR1 is SNHLY and CDR2 is FYNNEI. Between the trimmed V and J ends, which lost 6 bases and 5 bases, there was a span of 10 bases. CDR3 residues: CASRTDPTGELFF. The CDR3 DNA follows: TGTGCCAGCAGAACGGACCCTACCGGGGAGCTGTTTTTT.

As to this clonotype: Lacking the conserved final phenylalanine or tryptophan, this CDR3 likely reflects a read error. V gene TRBV29-1 combines with J gene TRBJ2-2, with a possible D match to TRBD1 (7 bases). The CDR3 runs 14 residues. The V gene's germline CDR1 is SQVTM and CDR2 ANQGSEA. The CDR3 here is CSVVGRGVTVELFL. The CDR3 bases are TGCAGCGTTGTCGGCAGGGGGGTTACCGTGGAGCTGTTTCTT.